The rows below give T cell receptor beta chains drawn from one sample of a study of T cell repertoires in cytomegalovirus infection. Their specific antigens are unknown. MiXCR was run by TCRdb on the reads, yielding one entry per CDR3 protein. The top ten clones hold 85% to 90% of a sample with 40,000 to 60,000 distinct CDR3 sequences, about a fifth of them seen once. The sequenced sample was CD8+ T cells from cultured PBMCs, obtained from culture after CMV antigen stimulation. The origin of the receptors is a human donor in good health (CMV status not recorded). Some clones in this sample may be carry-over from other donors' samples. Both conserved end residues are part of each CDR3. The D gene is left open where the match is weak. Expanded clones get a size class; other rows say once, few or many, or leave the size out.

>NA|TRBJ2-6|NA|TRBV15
CATSTLPSGANVLTF
TGTGCCACCAGCACCTTACCCTCTGGGGCCAACGTCCTGACTTTC
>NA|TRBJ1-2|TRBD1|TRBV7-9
CASSGGQGNGYTF
TGTGCCAGCAGCGGAGGACAGGGGAATGGCTACACCTTC
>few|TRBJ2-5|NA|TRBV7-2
CASSLVGEVETQYF
TGTGCCAGCAGCTTAGTGGGGGAGGTGGAGACCCAGTACTTC
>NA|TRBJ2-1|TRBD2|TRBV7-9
CASSYRLAGEQFF
TGTGCCAGCAGCTACCGACTAGCCGGGGAGCAGTTCTTC
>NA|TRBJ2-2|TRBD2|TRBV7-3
CASSEGLAPNTGELFF
TGTGCCAGCAGCGAGGGACTAGCCCCGAACACCGGGGAGCTGTTTTTT
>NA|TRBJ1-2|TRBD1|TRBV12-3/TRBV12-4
CASKKGAQGYTF
TGTGCCAGCAAAAAGGGGGCGCAGGGCTACACCTTC
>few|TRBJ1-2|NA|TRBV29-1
CSVQYQYGYTF
TGCAGCGTACAGTACCAATATGGCTACACCTTC
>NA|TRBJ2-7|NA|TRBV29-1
CSVDQDYEQYF
TGCAGCGTTGATCAGGACTACGAGCAGTACTTC
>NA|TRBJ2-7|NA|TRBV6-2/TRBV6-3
CASSTRGGWQYF
TGTGCCAGCAGTACACGAGGGGGTTGGCAGTACTTC
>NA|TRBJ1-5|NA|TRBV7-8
CASSSRRRGASRNQPQHF
TGTGCCAGCAGCTCCCGCCGAAGAGGGGCTTCAAGGAATCAGCCCCAGCATTTT
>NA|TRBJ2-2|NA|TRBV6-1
CASWSRSTGELFF
TGTGCCAGCTGGTCTAGGAGCACCGGGGAGCTGTTTTTT
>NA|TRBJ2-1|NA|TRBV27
CASSFYWRDRVMHEQFF
TGTGCCAGCAGTTTCTATTGGCGGGACAGAGTTATGCATGAGCAGTTCTTC
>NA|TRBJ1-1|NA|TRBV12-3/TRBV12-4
CASSFPGTEAFF
TGTGCCAGCAGTTTTCCGGGAACTGAAGCTTTCTTT
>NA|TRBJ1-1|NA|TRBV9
CASSFGDGRPEAFF
TGTGCCAGCAGCTTCGGAGACGGACGCCCTGAAGCTTTCTTT
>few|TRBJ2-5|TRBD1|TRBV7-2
CASSHIGTGETQYF
TGTGCCAGCAGCCACATCGGGACAGGCGAGACCCAGTACTTC
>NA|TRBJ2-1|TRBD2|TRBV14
CASSQDPLAAEKANEQFF
TGTGCCAGCAGCCAAGATCCGCTAGCGGCGGAGAAGGCCAATGAGCAGTTCTTC
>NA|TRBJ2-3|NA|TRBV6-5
CASKSGTPGSDTQYF
TGTGCCAGCAAATCCGGGACTCCGGGATCAGATACGCAGTATTTT
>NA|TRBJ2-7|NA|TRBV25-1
CASSSEGVYEQYF
TGTGCCAGCAGCTCAGAAGGAGTTTACGAGCAGTACTTC
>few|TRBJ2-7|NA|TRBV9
CASSVGASGDEQYF
TGTGCCAGCAGCGTAGGAGCCTCCGGGGACGAGCAGTACTTC
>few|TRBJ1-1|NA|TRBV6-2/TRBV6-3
CASSYGGSTEAFF
TGTGCCAGCAGTTACGGGGGGAGCACTGAAGCTTTCTTT
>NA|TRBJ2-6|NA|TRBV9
CASSAGWGSGANVLTF
TGTGCCAGCAGCGCTGGATGGGGCTCTGGGGCCAACGTCCTGACTTTC
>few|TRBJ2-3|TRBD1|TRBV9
CASSPWDRPTDTQYF
TGTGCCAGCAGCCCCTGGGACAGACCTACAGATACGCAGTATTTT
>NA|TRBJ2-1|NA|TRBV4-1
CASSQDPGAGEQFF
TGCGCCAGCAGCCAAGATCCGGGTGCGGGAGAGCAGTTCTTC
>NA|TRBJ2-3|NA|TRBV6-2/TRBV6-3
CASSGLVTDTQYF
TGTGCCAGCAGCGGGCTCGTCACAGATACGCAGTATTTT
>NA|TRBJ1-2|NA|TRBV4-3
CASSPVGGMNGYTF
TGCGCCAGCAGCCCAGTGGGGGGTATGAATGGCTACACCTTC
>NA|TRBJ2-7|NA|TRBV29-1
CSVEGRGAYEQYF
TGCAGCGTTGAGGGAAGGGGTGCCTACGAGCAGTACTTC
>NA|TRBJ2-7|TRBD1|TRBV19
CASSIVPGQGYYEQYF
TGTGCCAGTAGTATAGTTCCGGGACAGGGGTACTACGAGCAGTACTTC
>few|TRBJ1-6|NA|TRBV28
CASSPGPYNSPLHF
TGTGCCAGCAGCCCGGGCCCCTATAATTCACCCCTCCACTTT
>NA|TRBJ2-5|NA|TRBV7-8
CASSFPDRGSEETQYF
TGTGCCAGCAGCTTCCCCGATCGAGGGAGTGAAGAGACCCAGTACTTC
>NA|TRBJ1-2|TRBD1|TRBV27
CASSSHRDRDGGYTF
TGTGCCAGCAGTTCCCACAGAGACAGGGACGGTGGCTACACCTTC
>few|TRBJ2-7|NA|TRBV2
CATRGEVYEQYF
TGTGCCACAAGGGGGGAGGTCTACGAGCAGTACTTC
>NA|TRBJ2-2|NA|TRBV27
CASSLGASGYTGELFF
TGTGCCAGCAGTTTAGGCGCCTCAGGATACACCGGGGAGCTGTTTTTT
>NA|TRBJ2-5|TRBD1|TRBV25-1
CASSEDRGVQETQYF
TGTGCCAGCAGTGAAGACAGGGGGGTTCAAGAGACCCAGTACTTC
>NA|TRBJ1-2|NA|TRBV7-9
CASSVPQIF
TGTGCCAGCAGCGTACCACAGATTTTC
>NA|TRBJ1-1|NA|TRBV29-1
CSVGEAAMNTEAFF
TGCAGCGTTGGGGAGGCAGCCATGAACACTGAAGCTTTCTTT
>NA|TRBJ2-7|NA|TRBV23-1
CASSDAGPEQYF
TGCGCCAGCAGTGACGCGGGCCCGGAGCAGTACTTC
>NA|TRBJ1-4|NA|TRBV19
CASSARAWLDEKLFF
TGTGCCAGTAGTGCCCGGGCCTGGCTGGATGAAAAACTGTTTTTT
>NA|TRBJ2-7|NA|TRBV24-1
CATSDGGSKYNEQYF
TGTGCCACCAGTGATGGCGGGTCTAAATACAATGAGCAGTACTTC
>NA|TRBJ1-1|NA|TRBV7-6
CASSLDPRGEWTEAFF
TGTGCCAGCAGCTTAGATCCCAGGGGTGAATGGACTGAAGCTTTCTTT
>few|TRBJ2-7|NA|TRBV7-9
CASSGRDQSYEQYF
TGTGCCAGCAGCGGCCGGGACCAATCCTACGAGCAGTACTTC
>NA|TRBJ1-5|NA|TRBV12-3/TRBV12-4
CASGHNSNQPQHF
TGTGCCAGCGGGCATAATAGCAATCAGCCCCAGCATTTT
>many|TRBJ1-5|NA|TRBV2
CASTQGVSNQPQHF
TGTGCCAGCACCCAGGGCGTTAGCAATCAGCCCCAGCATTTT
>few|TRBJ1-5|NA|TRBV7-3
CASSPGGGGQPQHF
TGTGCCAGCAGCCCGGGGGGTGGAGGTCAGCCCCAGCATTTT
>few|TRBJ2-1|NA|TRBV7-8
CASSKAYLAGGDEQFF
TGTGCCAGCAGCAAGGCCTACCTCGCCGGCGGCGATGAGCAGTTCTTC
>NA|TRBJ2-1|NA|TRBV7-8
CASSLVDGLGLDEQFF
TGTGCCAGCAGCTTAGTGGACGGCCTCGGCCTGGATGAGCAGTTCTTC
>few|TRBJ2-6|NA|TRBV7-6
CASSPTRGAPNVLTF
TGTGCCAGCAGCCCCACCCGGGGGGCGCCCAACGTCCTGACTTTC
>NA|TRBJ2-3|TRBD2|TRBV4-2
CASTLTTSGSTDTQYF
TGTGCCAGCACTCTAACGACTAGCGGCAGCACAGATACGCAGTATTTT
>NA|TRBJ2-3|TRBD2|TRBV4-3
CASSRRTSGSRDTQYF
TGCGCCAGCAGCCGACGGACTAGCGGGAGCAGGGATACGCAGTATTTT
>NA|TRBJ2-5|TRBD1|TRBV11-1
CASSEWGTGRRETQYF
TGTGCCAGCAGCGAGTGGGGGACAGGGCGACGGGAGACCCAGTACTTC
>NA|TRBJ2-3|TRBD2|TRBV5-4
CASSTRLAGGTDTQYF
TGTGCCAGCAGCACCCGTCTAGCGGGAGGCACAGATACGCAGTATTTT
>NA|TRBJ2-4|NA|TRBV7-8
CASSLSLRGILAKNIQYF
TGTGCCAGCAGCTTAAGCTTACGAGGGATACTAGCCAAAAACATTCAGTACTTC